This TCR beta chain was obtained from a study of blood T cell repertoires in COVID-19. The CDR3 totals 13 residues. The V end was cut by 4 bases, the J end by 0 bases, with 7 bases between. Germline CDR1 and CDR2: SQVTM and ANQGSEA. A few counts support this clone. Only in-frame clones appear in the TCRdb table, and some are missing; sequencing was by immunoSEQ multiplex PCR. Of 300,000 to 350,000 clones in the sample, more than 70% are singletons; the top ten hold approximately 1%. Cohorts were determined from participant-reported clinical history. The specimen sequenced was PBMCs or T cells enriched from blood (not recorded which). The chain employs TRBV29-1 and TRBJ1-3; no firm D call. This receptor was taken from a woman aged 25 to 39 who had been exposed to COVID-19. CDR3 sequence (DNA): TGCAGCGTTGCTCACTCCTCTGGAAACACCATATATTTT. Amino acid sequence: CSVAHSSGNTIYF.